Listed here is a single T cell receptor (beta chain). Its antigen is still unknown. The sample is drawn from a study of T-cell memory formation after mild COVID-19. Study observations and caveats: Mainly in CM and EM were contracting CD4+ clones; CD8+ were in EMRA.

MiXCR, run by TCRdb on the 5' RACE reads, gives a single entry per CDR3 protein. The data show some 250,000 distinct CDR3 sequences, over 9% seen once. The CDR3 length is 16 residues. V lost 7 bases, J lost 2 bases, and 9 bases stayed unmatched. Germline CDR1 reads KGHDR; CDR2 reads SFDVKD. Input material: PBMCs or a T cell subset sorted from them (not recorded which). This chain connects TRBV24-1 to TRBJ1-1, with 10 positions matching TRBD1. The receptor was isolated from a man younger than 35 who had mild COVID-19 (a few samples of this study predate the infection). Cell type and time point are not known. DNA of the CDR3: TGTGCCACCAGGGGAGGGGACAGGGGAGGTAACACTGAAGCTTTCTTT. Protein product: CATRGGDRGGNTEAFF.